These 20 T cell receptor beta chains came from one sample sequenced in a study of beta chain features in type 1 diabetes. Isolated RNA was reverse transcribed in full, so expressed TCRB transcripts were sequenced. Produced via immunoSEQ multiplex PCR; TCRdb's table is partial and in-frame only. The table records fewer than 900,000 clones, under 20% of them present only once. Material for sequencing was naive CD4+ T cells from blood. The receptors shown here come from a woman aged 18-29 years in good health.

The V gene is TRBV29-1, the J gene TRBJ2-3; D unclear. Trimming cost V 4 bases and J 3 bases, with 11 bases left between them. The CDR3 is 13 residues long. Germline-derived CDR1 and CDR2 are SQVTM and ANQGSEA. In nucleotides, the CDR3 is TGCAGCGTTGTGGCTAGGTTTACAGATACGCAGTATTTT. Protein: CSVVARFTDTQYF.

V is TRBV6-5 and J is TRBJ2-6; no definite D call. Germline-derived CDR1 and CDR2 are MNHEY and SVGAGI. V was pared by 8 bases and J by 4 bases, with 9 bases between. The CDR3 covers 13 residues. The chain's CDR3 is CASGDPGANVLTF. The CDR3 region has the DNA TGTGCCAGCGGCGATCCCGGGGCCAACGTCCTGACTTTC.

This sequence joins TRBV5-1 and TRBJ2-3, with D perhaps TRBD1 (6 bases). The length of the CDR3 is 13 residues. Trimming removed 7 bases from V and 3 bases from J, with 12 bases in between. Germline V gene lookup returns CDR1 SGHRS and CDR2 YFSETQ. This chain's CDR3 is CASGQQATDTQYF. The CDR3, as DNA: TGCGCCAGCGGACAGCAGGCAACAGATACGCAGTATTTT.

This clone was counted between two and nine times. The chain has TRBV28 and TRBJ2-7, with 13 bases lining up with TRBD2. Germline V lookup: CDR1 MDHEN, CDR2 SYDVKM. The V and J ends lost 5 bases and 5 bases, in that order; junction bases with no gene match: 9. The CDR3 has 16 residues. The CDR3 reads CASSPYGTSGMDEQYF. DNA for the CDR3: TGTGCCAGCAGTCCATACGGGACTAGCGGGATGGACGAGCAGTACTTC.

The V call is TRBV15, the J call TRBJ1-1, with a tentative D call TRBD1 (5 bases). The CDR3 is 14 amino acids. Germline V lookup: CDR1 LNHNV, CDR2 YYDKDF (reference sequence). V lost 3 bases and J lost 1, with 9 bases in between. The CDR3 spells CATSRRQTNTEAFF. In nucleotides, the CDR3 is TGTGCCACCAGCAGGAGACAGACGAACACTGAAGCTTTCTTT.

V usage is TRBV7-2 and J usage is TRBJ1-2, with D possibly matching TRBD1 (5 bases). Germline CDR1 is SGHTA and CDR2 is FQGNSA. This CDR3 comprises 16 residues. Trimming cost V 5 bases and J 3 bases, with 19 bases left between them. The CDR3 DNA sequence: TGTGCCAGCAGCGGACGAGAGACAGAAACTTACTATGGCTACACCTTC. The encoded protein is CASSGRETETYYGYTF.

This clone was counted only a few times. This chain joins TRBV7-6 and TRBJ1-3; weak D call: TRBD1 (5 bases). V lost 7 bases to trimming and J lost 7 bases, with 11 bases between them. This CDR3 contains 12 residues. Germline V CDR1 and CDR2: SGHVS, FNYEAQ. DNA for the CDR3: TGTGCCAGCACCCCAGGGCAGAACACCATATATTTT. Its translation is CASTPGQNTIYF. The full variable domain, with the rest looked up from reference TRBV7-6 and TRBJ1-3, is GAGVSQSPRYKVTKRGQDVALRCDPISGHVSLYWYRQALGQGPEFLTYFNYEAQQDKSGLPNDRFSAERPEGSISTLTIQRTEQRDSAMYRCASTPGQNTIYFGEGSWLTVV.

The chain links TRBV7-6 to TRBJ2-1; D is perhaps TRBD1 (6 bases). The V end was cut by 6 bases, the J end by 4 bases, with 13 bases between. The CDR3 sequence is 14 residues long. The germline V gene encodes CDR1 SGHVS and CDR2 FNYEAQ. The CDR3 spells CASSETGYYNEQFF. CDR3 bases: TGTGCCAGCAGTGAAACAGGGTATTACAATGAGCAGTTCTTC. The variable domain in full, with the rest retrieved from reference TRBV7-6 and TRBJ2-1, is GAGVSQSPRYKVTKRGQDVALRCDPISGHVSLYWYRQALGQGPEFLTYFNYEAQQDKSGLPNDRFSAERPEGSISTLTIQRTEQRDSAMYRCASSETGYYNEQFFGPGTRLTVL.

The gene calls are TRBV12-2 and TRBJ1-1. TRBV12-2 is a documented pseudogene. The CDR3 runs 13 residues. The CDR3 spells CASRVTGRTEAFF. Here the CDR3 DNA reads TGTGCAAGTCGCGTTACAGGGAGGACTGAAGCTTTCTTT.

V is TRBV28 and J is TRBJ2-1; 7 nucleotides match TRBD1. This CDR3 contains 17 residues. J was trimmed by 6 bases and V by 1 base; bases with no gene match: 12. The germline CDR1 and CDR2 sequences are MDHEN and SYDVKM. The CDR3 DNA reads as TGTGCCAGCAGTTTATCCGGCCACAGGGGACGGTCCAATGAGCAGTTCTTC. Translation: CASSLSGHRGRSNEQFF.

The chain combines TRBV9 with TRBJ2-1; no definite D call. The germline V gene has CDR1 SGDLS and CDR2 YYNGEE. The CDR3 contains 15 residues. The V end was cut by 4 bases, the J end by 9 bases, with 20 bases between. CDR3 in amino acids: CASSPTPVSTGEQFF. In nucleotides, the CDR3 is TGTGCCAGCAGCCCCACACCAGTATCAACGGGTGAGCAGTTCTTC. The whole variable domain, filled in from reference TRBV9 and TRBJ2-1, reads DSGVTQTPKHLITATGQRVTLRCSPRSGDLSVYWYQQSLDQGLQFLIQYYNGEERAKGNILERFSAQQFPDLHSELNLSSLELGDSALYFCASSPTPVSTGEQFFGPGTRLTVL.

There are a few counts of this clone. The chain joins TRBV10-3 to TRBJ2-5; D is uncertain. The germline CDR1 and CDR2 sequences are ENHRY and SYGVKD. V lost 2 bases, J lost 4 bases, and 11 bases lay in between. The CDR3 covers 14 residues. DNA for the CDR3: TGTGCCATCAGTGAGACTCACCGTGGAGAGACCCAGTACTTC. Its protein is CAISETHRGETQYF.

The gene calls are TRBV7-2 and TRBJ1-2; TRBD1 might be the D (5 bases). V was shortened by 2 bases and J by 2 bases, with 15 bases between the two germline ends. CDR3 length equals 16 residues. Germline lookup yields CDR1 SGHTA and CDR2 FQGNSA. The DNA of the CDR3 is TGTGCCAGCAGCTTACCACCAGGGAGCTTGAACTATGGCTACACCTTC. The encoded protein is CASSLPPGSLNYGYTF.

The table lists this clone with a few counts. This chain joins TRBV6-6 and TRBJ2-3; the D is unclear. The germline V gene encodes CDR1 MNHNY and CDR2 SVGAGI (reference sequence). The germline V and J ends were trimmed by 3 bases and 2 bases, with 3 bases remaining between them. The CDR3 extends over 12 amino acids. Written as DNA, the CDR3 is TGTGCCAGCAGTTATAACACAGATACGCAGTATTTT. It specifies CASSYNTDTQYF.

The chain joins TRBV5-1 to TRBJ2-2; D possibly corresponds to TRBD1 (6 bases). V was cut by 5 bases and J by 3 bases, with 11 bases left in between. CDR3 size: 14 residues. In germline, CDR1 is SGHRS, CDR2 YFSETQ. The CDR3 DNA reads as TGCGCCAGCAGTCGGACAGAGTACACCGGGGAGCTGTTTTTT. Translated: CASSRTEYTGELFF. Full variable domain (rest looked up from reference TRBV5-1 and TRBJ2-2): KAGVTQTPRYLIKTRGQQVTLSCSPISGHRSVSWYQQTPGQGLQFLFEYFSETQRNKGNFPGRFSGRQFSNSRSEMNVSTLELGDSALYLCASSRTEYTGELFFGEGSRLTVL.

This clone was seen a handful of times. V gene TRBV7-2 combines with J gene TRBJ2-3, with D unresolved. Germline CDR1 reads SGHTA; CDR2 reads FQGNSA. This CDR3 contains 16 residues. The V gene lost 4 bases and the J gene lost 0 bases, with 14 bases spanning the gap. In DNA, the CDR3 is TGTGCCAGCAGCTGGGGAAGGACGTATAGCACAGATACGCAGTATTTT. Residues: CASSWGRTYSTDTQYF.

CDR3 sequence: CAISESFTKTDTQYF. The DNA for the CDR3 is TGTGCCATCAGTGAGTCATTTACTAAGACAGATACGCAGTATTTT. The chain carries TRBV10-3 and TRBJ2-3; D call uncertain. With 0 bases removed from V and 3 bases from J, the gap between germline ends came to 10 bases. The CDR3 consists of 15 residues. CDR1 and CDR2 from the germline V gene are ENHRY and SYGVKD.

This clone occurred a few times. The chain combines TRBV5-1 with TRBJ2-3; the D is unclear. The V end lost 0 bases, the J end lost 2 bases, and 10 bases lay between the germline ends. This CDR3 is built from 15 residues. Germline V gene sequence: CDR1 SGHRS, CDR2 YFSETQ. The CDR3 spells CASSLVVGSTDTQYF. The CDR3 DNA follows: TGCGCCAGCAGCTTGGTGGTAGGGTCCACAGATACGCAGTATTTT.

In this sample, this clone turned up a few times. The CDR3: CASSRETYRNEQFF. The CDR3 nucleotides read TGTGCCAGCAGTCGGGAGACGTACCGCAATGAGCAGTTCTTC. The chain carries TRBV5-4 and TRBJ2-1; tentative D call: TRBD2 (6 bases). The V end was cut by 5 bases, the J end by 6 bases, with 15 bases between. The germline V gene has CDR1 SGHNT and CDR2 YYREEE (reference sequence). CDR3 length: 14 residues.

This clone appeared a few times. This chain links TRBV19 with TRBJ1-2, with 8 nucleotides matching TRBD1. V lost 3 bases and J lost 0; bases outside the gene matches: 3. CDR3 length equals 15 residues. Germline CDR1 LNHDA, CDR2 SQIVND (reference sequence). The CDR3 DNA follows: TGTGCCAGTAGTATCTTACAGGGGGCTAACTATGGCTACACCTTC. Protein product: CASSILQGANYGYTF.